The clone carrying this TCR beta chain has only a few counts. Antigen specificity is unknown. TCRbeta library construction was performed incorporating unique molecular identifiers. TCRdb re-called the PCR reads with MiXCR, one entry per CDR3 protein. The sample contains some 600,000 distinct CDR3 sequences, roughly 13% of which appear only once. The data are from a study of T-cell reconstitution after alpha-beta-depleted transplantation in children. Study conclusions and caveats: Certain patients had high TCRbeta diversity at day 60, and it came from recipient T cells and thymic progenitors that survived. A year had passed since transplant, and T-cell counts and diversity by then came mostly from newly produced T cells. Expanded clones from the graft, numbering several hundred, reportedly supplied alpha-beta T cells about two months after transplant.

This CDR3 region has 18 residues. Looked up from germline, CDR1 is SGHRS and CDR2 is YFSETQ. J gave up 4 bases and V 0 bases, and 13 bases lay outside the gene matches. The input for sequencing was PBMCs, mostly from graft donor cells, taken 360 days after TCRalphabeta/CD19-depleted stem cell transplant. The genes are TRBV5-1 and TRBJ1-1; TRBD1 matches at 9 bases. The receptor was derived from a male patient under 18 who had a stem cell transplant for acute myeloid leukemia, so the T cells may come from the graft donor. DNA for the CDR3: TGCGCCAGCAGCTTGGGGGGGCGACAGGGGGTGATTGTCACTGAAGCTTTCTTT. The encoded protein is CASSLGGRQGVIVTEAFF.